This entry lists 31 T cell receptor beta chains sequenced from one sample in a study of T cells in Graves' hyperthyroidism and ophthalmopathy. From RNA transcripts, TCR beta CDR3 regions were amplified. Using the HTBI primer set, a first-round RT-PCR was run on the TCR CDR3. TCRdb re-called the multiplex PCR reads with MiXCR, one entry per CDR3 protein. The table records 350,000 to 450,000 distinct CDR3 sequences, about 18% of them present only once. Sample: blood. Receptors originate from a woman aged 30 to 39 with Graves' hyperthyroidism that later progressed to Graves' ophthalmopathy.

V and J are TRBV20-1 and TRBJ1-2; 7 bases match TRBD1. CDR1 DFQATT and CDR2 SNEGSKA come from the germline V gene (reference sequence). V shed 2 bases, J shed 4 bases, and the junction held 4 bases outside the gene matches. The CDR3 runs 13 residues. The CDR3 sequence is CSARPDRAYGYTF. The DNA for the CDR3 is TGCAGTGCTAGACCCGACAGGGCCTATGGCTACACCTTC.

The table lists this clonotype with many counts. The chain uses TRBV19 and TRBJ2-1, with 8 bases lining up with TRBD2. With V trimmed by 3 bases and J by 0 bases, 7 bases remained unmatched. This CDR3 region has 17 residues. CDR1 is LNHDA, CDR2 SQIVND, per germline (reference sequence). CDR3 sequence: CASSMVVTSVSYNEQFF. The CDR3 DNA reads as TGTGCCAGTAGTATGGTTGTGACTAGCGTCTCCTACAATGAGCAGTTCTTC.

Ten or more counts support this clonotype. This rearrangement joins TRBV5-1 to TRBJ2-7, with D unclear. The V end lost 4 bases, the J end lost 2 bases, and 16 bases lay between the germline ends. Germline-derived CDR1 and CDR2 are SGHRS and YFSETQ. The CDR3 totals 15 residues. CDR3 loop: CASSVFYGSTYEQYF. The DNA of the CDR3 is TGCGCCAGCAGCGTGTTTTACGGATCAACCTACGAGCAGTACTTC.

The chain has TRBV12-3 or TRBV12-4 and TRBJ2-7, with D perhaps TRBD1 (5 bases). Trimming left V 8 bases short and J 2 bases short, with 13 bases between. CDR3 size: 13 residues. The DNA of the CDR3 is TGTGCCAGCTCAGGGTTAATGACCTACGAGCAGTACTTC. It yields the protein CASSGLMTYEQYF.

This sequence joins TRBV19 and TRBJ2-1; either TRBD1 or TRBD2 may supply D (6 bases each). This CDR3 has 14 amino acids. From germline, CDR1 is LNHDA and CDR2 SQIVND (reference sequence). V was shortened by 3 bases and J by 7 bases, with 13 bases between the two germline ends. CDR3 sequence (DNA): TGTGCCAGTAGTATTTGGGGGGCGTTGAATGAGCAGTTCTTC. Its protein product is CASSIWGALNEQFF.

This chain joins TRBV5-5 and TRBJ2-1; either TRBD1 or TRBD2 may supply D (5 bases each). This CDR3 has 13 amino acids. CDR1 and CDR2 (germline): SGHKS, YYEKEE (reference sequence). With 5 bases removed from V and 5 bases from J, the gap between germline ends came to 11 bases. The CDR3 region is CASSSGANNEQFF. As DNA, the CDR3 is TGTGCCAGCAGTTCCGGGGCCAACAATGAGCAGTTCTTC.

This clonotype showed up many times. The V and J genes are TRBV20-1 and TRBJ1-4; D unclear. CDR1 DFQATT and CDR2 SNEGSKA come from the germline V gene (reference sequence). Trimming took 0 bases from V and 0 from J, leaving 14 bases between them. The CDR3 runs 17 residues. The CDR3 DNA reads as TGCAGTGCTAGAGATCAGTACAGTCAAGCAACTAATGAAAAACTGTTTTTT. Protein: CSARDQYSQATNEKLFF.

This clonotype was observed at least ten times. One junction end does not reproduce the germline sequence, and a read error may be involved. The rearrangement uses TRBV7-7 and TRBJ2-1, with D perhaps matching TRBD2 (6 bases). This CDR3 is 13 amino acids long. Per the germline V gene, CDR1 is SSHAT and CDR2 is FNYEAQ (reference sequence). As DNA, the CDR3 is TGTGCTAGCAGCTTCGTCCGGGGGAATGAGCAGTTCTTC. Translation: CASSFVRGNEQFF.

This clonotype has a single count. It may be a read error: a sequence one base away is much more abundant. This chain connects TRBV19 to TRBJ2-3; possibly TRBD2 for D (6 bases). Germline CDR1 is LNHDA and CDR2 is SQIVND (reference sequence). V was pared by 4 bases and J by 1 base, with 12 bases between. The length of the CDR3 is 15 residues. The chain's CDR3 is CASSTRDFRTDTQYF. The CDR3 DNA sequence: TGTGCCAGTAGTACCAGGGACTTCCGCACAGATACGCAGTATTTT.

The table lists this clonotype with many counts. V gene TRBV18 combines with J gene TRBJ2-2, with 9 bases matching TRBD2. Germline V CDR1 and CDR2: KGHSH, LQKENI. The CDR3 extends over 15 amino acids. Trimming cost V 1 base and J 7 bases; bases outside gene matches: 4. The CDR3 spells CASSPLAGEVGELFF. DNA of the CDR3: TGTGCCAGCTCACCACTAGCGGGGGAAGTCGGGGAGCTGTTTTTT. Filled out from reference TRBV18 and TRBJ2-2, the complete variable domain reads NAGVMQNPRHLVRRRGQEARLRCSPMKGHSHVYWYRQLPEEGLKFMVYLQKENIIDESGMPKERFSAEFPKEGPSILRIQQVVRGDSAAYFCASSPLAGEVGELFFGEGSRLTVL.

This clonotype was seen at least ten times. The chain uses TRBV20-1 and TRBJ1-5; 7 bases map to TRBD1. V gave up 1 base and J gave up 6 bases; unmatched junction bases: 6. Germline values: CDR1 DFQATT, CDR2 SNEGSKA (reference sequence). This CDR3 has 14 amino acids. The CDR3 nucleotides are TGCAGTGCTAGAGCTGACAGGGAGAGTCAGCCCCAGCATTTT. Residues: CSARADRESQPQHF.

This clonotype has at least ten counts. The chain joins TRBV18 to TRBJ2-2; 8 bases agree with TRBD1. Trimming took 5 bases from V and 6 from J; bases not matched to a gene: 8. Germline assignment: CDR1 KGHSH and CDR2 LQKENI. The CDR3 runs 15 residues. CDR3: CASSGQGPLAGELFF. In nucleotides, the CDR3 is TGTGCCAGCTCAGGACAGGGTCCGCTTGCCGGGGAGCTGTTTTTT.

The sample holds many counts of this clonotype. This chain uses TRBV18 with TRBJ2-7; TRBD2 aligns across 8 bases. The junction had 15 bases not matched to a gene; V was cut back by 4 bases and J by 7 bases. The CDR3 is 16 residues long. Germline CDR1 KGHSH, CDR2 LQKENI. CDR3 in DNA: TGTGCCAGCTCACTTACCCTCCGGGGGGGGCCGGGAGAGCAGTACTTC. Its protein is CASSLTLRGGPGEQYF.

This clonotype came up many times. The CDR3 DNA is TGTGCCAGCTCACCACGAGTCACAAACACCGGGGAGCTGTTTTTT. Protein: CASSPRVTNTGELFF. The chain uses TRBV18 and TRBJ2-2; D call uncertain. Deletions cut 1 base from V and 2 bases from J, with 8 bases between. This CDR3 contains 15 residues. Germline CDR1 and CDR2: KGHSH and LQKENI.

This clonotype was detected only a few times. DNA of the CDR3: TGTGCCAGCAGCTTGGGCTTCGGGACAGCAGACTATGGCTACACCTTC. Its translation: CASSLGFGTADYGYTF. This chain joins TRBV5-4 and TRBJ1-2; 7 bases agree with TRBD1. CDR3 size: 16 residues. Per germline, CDR1 SGHNT and CDR2 YYREEE (reference sequence). V shed 0 bases, J shed 3 bases, and the junction held 8 bases outside the gene matches.

This clonotype was recorded at least ten times. CDR3 in amino acids: CASKMTSGSSYEQYF. The CDR3, as DNA: TGTGCCAGCAAAATGACTAGCGGGAGCTCGTACGAGCAGTACTTC. The chain has TRBV6-1 and TRBJ2-7; 12 bases are shared with TRBD2. Trimming removed 7 bases from V and 4 bases from J; junction bases left unmatched: 8. CDR1 and CDR2 from the germline V gene are MNHNS and SASEGT. The CDR3 runs 15 residues.

This clonotype was picked up many times. The chain employs TRBV7-9 and TRBJ2-5; 8 bases match TRBD2. The CDR3 loop spans 16 amino acids. CDR1 SEHNR and CDR2 FQNEAQ come from the germline V gene (reference sequence). Trimming at V came to 5 bases and at J to 7 bases, leaving 15 bases not matched to a gene. This CDR3 is CASSLGGTRGTRTQYF. DNA of the CDR3: TGTGCCAGCAGCCTAGGGGGGACTAGAGGAACACGGACCCAGTACTTC.

This clonotype occurred a few times. The gene calls are TRBV20-1 and TRBJ2-7; TRBD2 matches at 7 bases. CDR1 is DFQATT and CDR2 is SNEGSKA in the germline V gene (reference sequence). The J segment lost 2 bases and the V segment lost 0 bases, leaving 7 bases of the junction unmatched. The CDR3 length is 15 residues. The CDR3 DNA follows: TGCAGTGCTAGAGATATAGAGCGGGGCGCCTACGAGCAGTACTTC. Translating gives CSARDIERGAYEQYF.

The table lists this clonotype with many counts. The chain is built from TRBV12-3 or TRBV12-4 and TRBJ2-7; 7 bases are shared with TRBD2. The CDR3 length is 14 residues. Trimming cost V 5 bases and J 6 bases; bases outside gene matches: 10. The CDR3 DNA sequence: TGTGCCAGCAGTCCATCGATTGGGGGGGGCGAGCAGTACTTC. Its translation is CASSPSIGGGEQYF.

This clonotype appeared many times. J is TRBJ2-7 and V is TRBV29-1, with TRBD2 matching 7 bases. Trimming took 1 base from V and 4 from J; bases not matched to a gene: 7. Germline V gives CDR1 SQVTM, CDR2 ANQGSEA. CDR3 length: 14 residues. The CDR3 loop reads CSVEVIGGSYEQYF. CDR3 DNA: TGCAGCGTTGAAGTCATAGGCGGGAGTTACGAGCAGTACTTC.

J is TRBJ1-1 and V is TRBV20-1; D is possibly TRBD1 (5 bases). Between the trimmed V and J ends, which lost 3 bases and 1 base, there was a span of 12 bases. Germline V gives CDR1 DFQATT, CDR2 SNEGSKA (reference sequence). This CDR3 contains 14 residues. The CDR3 nucleotides read TGCAGTGCTAGTCACGGGACGGAGAACACTGAAGCTTTCTTT. Translated: CSASHGTENTEAFF.

This chain uses TRBV2 with TRBJ2-3; 9 bases match TRBD2. In germline, CDR1 is SNHLY, CDR2 FYNNEI. This CDR3 region has 16 residues. Losses at the gene ends were 0 bases for V and 2 bases for J; bases not matched to a gene: 3. The CDR3 protein is CASSEARLAVTDTQYF. The CDR3, as DNA: TGTGCCAGCAGTGAAGCGCGACTAGCGGTCACAGATACGCAGTATTTT.

The V gene is TRBV28, the J gene TRBJ2-4, with TRBD1 matching over 8 bases. The CDR3 runs 16 residues. Germline CDR1 MDHEN, CDR2 SYDVKM. With V trimmed by 3 bases and J by 9 bases, 13 bases remained unmatched. CDR3 loop: CASSFHRSQGAGIQYF. In DNA form, the CDR3 reads TGTGCCAGCAGTTTCCATAGGTCGCAGGGGGCTGGCATTCAGTACTTC.

The rearrangement joins TRBV12-5 to TRBJ2-3; D possibly corresponds to TRBD2 (5 bases). CDR1 is LGHNT, CDR2 FRNRAP, per germline. The V end was cut by 5 bases, the J end by 9 bases, with 15 bases between. This CDR3 region has 13 residues. Here the CDR3 DNA reads TGTGCTAGTGGTAGGTCGGGGTCGGAAACGCAGTATTTT. Amino acids: CASGRSGSETQYF.

This clonotype was recorded at least ten times. V gene TRBV20-1 combines with J gene TRBJ2-1; D is uncertain. V was shortened by 3 bases and J by 0 bases, with 12 bases between the two germline ends. The germline V gene has CDR1 DFQATT and CDR2 SNEGSKA (reference sequence). CDR3 length: 15 residues. CDR3 sequence (DNA): TGCAGTGCTAGTAAAACGTTTAGCTCCTACAATGAGCAGTTCTTC. Translation: CSASKTFSSYNEQFF.

The chain combines TRBV19 with TRBJ1-5; D not resolved. The CDR3 covers 15 residues. Germline V gives CDR1 LNHDA, CDR2 SQIVND (reference sequence). Trimming shortened V by 3 bases and J by 0 bases, and 9 bases separated the two germline ends. As DNA, the CDR3 is TGTGCCAGTAGTATTAGTCAGTATAGCAATCAGCCCCAGCATTTT. It is translated as CASSISQYSNQPQHF.

This clonotype was observed many times. In DNA, the CDR3 is TGTGCCACCAGCAGAGTGGGGGAGAGCACCGGGGAGCTGTTTTTT. Amino acid sequence: CATSRVGESTGELFF. The genes are TRBV15 and TRBJ2-2; D could derive from TRBD1 or TRBD2 (5 bases each). The CDR3 length is 15 residues. Trimming left V 1 base short and J 4 bases short, with 10 bases between. Germline CDR1 LNHNV, CDR2 YYDKDF (reference sequence).

This clonotype was counted only a few times. The chain employs TRBV6-2 or TRBV6-3 and TRBJ2-3; 9 bases map to TRBD2. Germline values: CDR1 MNHEY, CDR2 SVGEGT. With 6 bases clipped from V and 0 bases from J, the junction kept 1 base outside the gene matches. This CDR3 contains 14 residues. The CDR3 region is CASRAGGSTDTQYF. The CDR3 coding sequence is TGTGCCAGCAGAGCGGGAGGAAGCACAGATACGCAGTATTTT.

The chain carries TRBV14 and TRBJ2-3; 7 bases align to TRBD2. The germline V gene encodes CDR1 SGHDN and CDR2 FVKESK. The V gene end was trimmed by 0 bases and the J gene end by 1 base; junction bases not matched to a gene: 10. This CDR3 has 18 amino acids. The CDR3 DNA sequence: TGTGCCAGCAGCCAAGAGACCCGGGCTAGCGGTCGCACAGATACGCAGTATTTT. It is translated as CASSQETRASGRTDTQYF.

In this sample, this clonotype turned up many times. The rearrangement links TRBV28 to TRBJ2-6; TRBD2 is a possible D gene (5 bases). The germline V and J ends were trimmed by 3 bases and 0 bases, with 15 bases remaining between them. Looked up from germline, CDR1 is MDHEN and CDR2 is SYDVKM. The CDR3 loop spans 18 amino acids. The CDR3 bases are TGTGCCAGCAGTTTCTCGAGGGCTCCACGCTCTGGGGCCAACGTCCTGACTTTC. It specifies CASSFSRAPRSGANVLTF.

The chain carries TRBV20-1 and TRBJ1-1; D is uncertain. Germline values: CDR1 DFQATT, CDR2 SNEGSKA (reference sequence). The CDR3 contains 13 residues. V lost 6 bases to trimming and J lost 3 bases, with 14 bases between them. The CDR3 spells CSADRVGHTEAFF. CDR3 sequence (DNA): TGCAGTGCCGATAGGGTAGGACACACTGAAGCTTTCTTT.